This T cell receptor beta chain was found in a study of T cell repertoires and HLA-DP antigens. Untouched CD4+ T cells were bead-isolated at roughly 98% purity. As concerns this clone: Its matching antigen is unknown.

Deep-resolution sequencing targeted 150,000 to 200,000 T cell genomes in pre-culture CD4+ samples. This table comes from immunoSEQ multiplex PCR, and its TCRdb copy is limited to in-frame clones, with some not included. The table lists some 110,000 clones, around 93% of them singletons. This CDR3 has 14 residues. Deletions cut 0 bases from V and 1 base from J, with 7 bases between. CDR1 and CDR2 from the germline V gene are WNHNN and SYGVQD (reference sequence). The gene calls are TRBV10-1 and TRBJ2-7; no clear D. Source material: CD4+ T cells from PBMCs. The receptor was isolated from a woman between 18 and 29 years old in good health and CMV-seronegative. The CDR3 sequence: CASSESGRSYEQYF. DNA for the CDR3: TGCGCCAGCAGTGAGTCTGGCCGGTCCTACGAGCAGTACTTC.